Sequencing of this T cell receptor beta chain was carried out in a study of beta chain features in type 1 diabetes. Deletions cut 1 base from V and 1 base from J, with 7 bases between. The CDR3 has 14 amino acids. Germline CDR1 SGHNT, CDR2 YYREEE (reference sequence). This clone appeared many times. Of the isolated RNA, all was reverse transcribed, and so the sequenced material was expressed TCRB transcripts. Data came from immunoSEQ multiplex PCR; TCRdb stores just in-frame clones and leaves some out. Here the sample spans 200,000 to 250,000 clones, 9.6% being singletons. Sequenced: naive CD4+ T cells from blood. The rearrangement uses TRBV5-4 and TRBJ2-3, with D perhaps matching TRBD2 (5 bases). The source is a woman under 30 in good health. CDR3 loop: CASSLWGGTDTQYF. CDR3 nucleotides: TGTGCCAGCAGCTTGTGGGGAGGCACAGATACGCAGTATTTT. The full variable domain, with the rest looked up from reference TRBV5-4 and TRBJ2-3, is ETGVTQSPTHLIKTRGQQVTLRCSSQSGHNTVSWYQQALGQGPQFIFQYYREEENGRGNFPPRFSGLQFPNYSSELNVNALELDDSALYLCASSLWGGTDTQYFGPGTRLTVL.